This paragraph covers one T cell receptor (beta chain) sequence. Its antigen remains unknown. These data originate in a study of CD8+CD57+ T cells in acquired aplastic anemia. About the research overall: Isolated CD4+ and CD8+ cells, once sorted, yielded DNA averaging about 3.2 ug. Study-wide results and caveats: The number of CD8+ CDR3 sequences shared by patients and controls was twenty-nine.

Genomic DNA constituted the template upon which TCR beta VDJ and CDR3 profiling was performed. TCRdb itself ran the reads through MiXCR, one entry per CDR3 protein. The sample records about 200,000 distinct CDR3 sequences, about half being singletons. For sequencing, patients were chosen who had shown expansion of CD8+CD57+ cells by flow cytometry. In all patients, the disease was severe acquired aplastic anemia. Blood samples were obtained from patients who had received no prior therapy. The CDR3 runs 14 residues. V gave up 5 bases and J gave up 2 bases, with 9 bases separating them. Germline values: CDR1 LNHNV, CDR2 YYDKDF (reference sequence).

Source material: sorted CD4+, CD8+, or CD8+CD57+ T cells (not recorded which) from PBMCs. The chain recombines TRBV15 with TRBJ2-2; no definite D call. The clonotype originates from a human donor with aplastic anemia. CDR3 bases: TGTGCCACCAGCGGGCAGGACAACACCGGGGAGCTGTTTTTT. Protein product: CATSGQDNTGELFF.